Following are 16 T cell receptor beta chains from one sample sequenced in a study of cytomegalovirus exposure and HLA in healthy donors. The PCR had 60 Vbeta and 13 Jbeta primers. The method was immunoSEQ multiplex PCR; TCRdb's version includes in-frame clones alone and lacks a portion of them. The table records roughly 130,000 clones, just over 75% of them present only once. The sample was PBMCs. These receptors were obtained from a woman aged 45-65 years in good health and CMV-seronegative.

The rearrangement uses TRBV4-1 and TRBJ1-1; 8 positions match TRBD1. V was pared by 0 bases and J by 4 bases, with 4 bases of the junction left unmatched. This CDR3 contains 15 residues. Germline CDR1 MGHRA, CDR2 YSYEKL. The CDR3 region is CASSQEGTGGTEAFF. CDR3 nucleotides: TGCGCCAGCAGCCAAGAGGGAACAGGGGGCACTGAAGCTTTCTTT.

This chain joins TRBV6-1 and TRBJ2-7, with 7 bases aligning to TRBD1. The germline gives CDR1 MNHNS, CDR2 SASEGT. This CDR3 spans 13 amino acids. V was clipped by 8 bases and J by 1 base; unmatched bases: 5. CDR3 amino acids: CASADRASYEQYF. CDR3 nucleotides: TGTGCCAGCGCAGACAGGGCATCCTACGAGCAGTACTTC.

V usage is TRBV7-9 and J usage is TRBJ2-1, with a possible D match to TRBD2 (5 bases). Per the germline V gene, CDR1 is SEHNR and CDR2 is FQNEAQ (reference sequence). This CDR3 region has 15 residues. With 4 bases removed from V and 0 bases from J, the gap between germline ends came to 10 bases. Here the CDR3 DNA reads TGTGCCAGCAGCTCGAGGGCTGCCTCCTACAATGAGCAGTTCTTC. Its protein product is CASSSRAASYNEQFF.

The chain carries TRBV29-1 and TRBJ2-5, with D perhaps TRBD1 (6 bases). CDR3 size: 12 residues. V was trimmed by 6 bases and J by 3 bases, leaving 11 bases between them. Germline CDR1 is SQVTM and CDR2 is ANQGSEA. CDR3 protein: CSVVPGEETQYF. The CDR3 DNA follows: TGCAGCGTCGTCCCAGGGGAAGAGACCCAGTACTTC.

This chain connects TRBV6-6 to TRBJ2-2; D is unresolved. The CDR3 extends over 14 amino acids. V dropped 2 bases and J dropped 4 bases, with 8 bases sitting between them. Germline V lookup: CDR1 MNHNY, CDR2 SVGAGI (reference sequence). CDR3 sequence reads: CASSYRSGTGELFF. For the CDR3, the DNA is TGTGCCAGCAGTTACAGGTCGGGCACCGGGGAGCTGTTTTTT.

The table lists this clone with a few counts. The V and J genes are TRBV28 and TRBJ2-1; the match to TRBD2 covers 10 bases. Trimming at V came to 7 bases and at J to 4 bases, leaving 7 bases not matched to a gene. Germline V gene sequence: CDR1 MDHEN, CDR2 SYDVKM. This CDR3 spans 15 amino acids. CDR3 region: CASTTTSGYYNEQFF. The CDR3 nucleotides are TGTGCCAGCACCACGACTAGCGGGTATTACAATGAGCAGTTCTTC.

The chain employs TRBV13 and TRBJ2-2; 7 nucleotides match TRBD2. Per the germline V gene, CDR1 is PRHDT and CDR2 is FYEKMQ (reference sequence). The CDR3 length is 16 residues. V lost 4 bases to trimming and J lost 4 bases; unmatched junction nucleotides: 9. The CDR3 DNA sequence: TGTGCCAGCAGCTCAAGGGGAGGGCCCGTCACCGGGGAGCTGTTTTTT. Translation gives CASSSRGGPVTGELFF.

This chain uses TRBV28 with TRBJ2-1; 7 bases agree with TRBD2. With V trimmed by 6 bases and J by 5 bases, 10 bases remained unmatched. Germline V gene lookup returns CDR1 MDHEN and CDR2 SYDVKM. This CDR3 contains 15 residues. CDR3 DNA sequence: TGTGCCAGCAGGAGCGGGGAAGGCCGGAACAATGAGCAGTTCTTC. Translated: CASRSGEGRNNEQFF.

This clone has a single count. The chain links TRBV27 to TRBJ2-1, with D possibly being TRBD1 (5 bases). The CDR3 has 14 amino acids. CDR1 and CDR2 from the germline V gene are MNHEY and SMNVEV (reference sequence). The V and J ends lost 6 bases and 0 bases respectively, with 9 bases between them. CDR3 in amino acids: CASSGHPSYNEQFF. The CDR3 DNA reads as TGTGCCAGCAGCGGACACCCCTCCTACAATGAGCAGTTCTTC.

The gene calls are TRBV19 and TRBJ2-5; TRBD1 aligns across 9 bases. This CDR3 spans 15 amino acids. V shed 4 bases, J shed 1 base, and the junction held 4 bases outside the gene matches. The germline V gene has CDR1 LNHDA and CDR2 SQIVND (reference sequence). CDR3 residues: CASSTGTGPQETQYF. The CDR3 DNA follows: TGTGCCAGTAGTACGGGGACAGGGCCCCAAGAGACCCAGTACTTC.

This clone was seen a handful of times. This chain joins TRBV30 and TRBJ1-2; D might be TRBD1 (6 bases). V was pared by 1 base and J by 8 bases, with 14 bases between. Germline CDR1 is GTSNPN and CDR2 is SVGIG (reference sequence). This CDR3 spans 13 amino acids. The CDR3 spells CAWSDDRRAGYTF. In nucleotides, the CDR3 is TGTGCCTGGAGTGACGACAGGCGTGCAGGCTACACCTTC.

V usage is TRBV30 and J usage is TRBJ2-2; 7 nucleotides align to TRBD1. J was trimmed by 5 bases and V by 1 base; bases with no gene match: 4. Germline V gene sequence: CDR1 GTSNPN, CDR2 SVGIG (reference sequence). The CDR3 totals 14 residues. CDR3 in DNA: TGTGCCTGGAGTGGACAGGGAACAACCGGGGAGCTGTTTTTT. Its translation: CAWSGQGTTGELFF.

The chain couples TRBV28 to TRBJ2-5, with D tentatively TRBD2 (5 bases). Germline CDR1 and CDR2: MDHEN and SYDVKM. The CDR3 contains 13 residues. Deletions cut 6 bases from V and 7 bases from J, with 15 bases between. CDR3 coding DNA: TGTGCCAGCAGCCCGGACCGACGGGGGACCCAGTACTTC. It translates to CASSPDRRGTQYF.

The CDR3 nucleotides are TGTGCCAGCAGCTTAAATAGCGGGGCTAGCACAGATACGCAGTATTTT. Its protein product is CASSLNSGASTDTQYF. This chain links TRBV5-4 with TRBJ2-3; TRBD2 aligns across 8 bases. Germline CDR1 reads SGHNT; CDR2 reads YYREEE (reference sequence). The CDR3 runs to 16 residues. V lost 2 bases and J lost 0; bases outside the gene matches: 5.

This clone turned up a few times. The chain uses TRBV4-3 and TRBJ2-7; D gene ambiguous. CDR3 size: 12 residues. V lost 0 bases, J lost 4 bases, and 4 bases lay in between. Germline assignment: CDR1 LGHNA and CDR2 YSLEER. The CDR3 sequence is CASSQDQYEQYF. The CDR3, as DNA: TGCGCCAGCAGCCAAGATCAATACGAGCAGTACTTC.

This clone was seen only once. CDR3 bases: TGTGCCAGCAGCCACAGGATAGCAGGTGGAGGGACCGGGGAGCTGTTTTTT. Translated: CASSHRIAGGGTGELFF. The chain combines TRBV7-2 with TRBJ2-2; D perhaps matches TRBD2 (6 bases). Germline CDR1 is SGHTA and CDR2 is FQGNSA. V lost 5 bases to trimming and J lost 5 bases, with 21 bases between them. This CDR3 has 17 amino acids.